The 20 T cell receptor beta chains in this list originate from one sample, sequenced in a study of blood T cell repertoires in COVID-19. Generated by immunoSEQ multiplex PCR, the TCRdb table keeps only in-frame clones and is missing some. The sample comprises 79,000 or so clones, roughly 90% of which are singletons, and roughly a sixth rests with the top ten. Sequenced input: peripheral blood. The receptors originated from a human donor in a cohort sampled during active COVID-19.

The chain recombines TRBV28 with TRBJ2-7, with 7 bases fitting TRBD2. With V trimmed by 4 bases and J by 2 bases, 11 bases remained unmatched. CDR1 is MDHEN and CDR2 is SYDVKM in the germline V gene. This CDR3 region has 16 residues. CDR3: CASSSPGRGFPYEQYF. The CDR3 nucleotides are TGTGCCAGCAGTTCGCCGGGGAGGGGATTCCCCTACGAGCAGTACTTC. Together with reference TRBV28 and TRBJ2-7, the CDR3 gives the full variable domain: DVKVTQSSRYLVKRTGEKVFLECVQDMDHENMFWYRQDPGLGLRLIYFSYDVKMKEKGDIPEGYSVSREKKERFSLILESASTNQTSMYLCASSSPGRGFPYEQYFGPGTRLTVT.

V usage is TRBV4-3 and J usage is TRBJ2-1; possibly TRBD1 for D (8 bases). Germline loops: CDR1 LGHNA, CDR2 YSLEER. The ends were cut back, 1 base at V and 8 bases at J, with 21 bases in the middle. The CDR3 extends over 17 amino acids. The CDR3 DNA follows: TGCGCCAGCAGCCAAGGGAGTTGGACAGGGAGGGCGGATGAGCAGTTCTTC. Amino acid sequence: CASSQGSWTGRADEQFF.

In DNA form, the CDR3 reads TGTGCCAGCAGCATAGGGACAGGACAGAACAATGAGCAGTTCTTC. Its translation: CASSIGTGQNNEQFF. This sequence joins TRBV5-4 and TRBJ2-1; 8 bases match TRBD1. Unmatched junction bases numbered 8, after V lost 4 bases and J lost 5 bases. Germline CDR1 is SGHNT and CDR2 is YYREEE (reference sequence). This CDR3 region has 15 residues.

The chain's CDR3 is CASNTGHTSPDTQYF. The CDR3 DNA reads TGTGCCAGCAACACGGGACATACATCGCCAGATACGCAGTATTTT. The chain joins TRBV7-3 to TRBJ2-3; D might be TRBD1 (6 bases). The CDR3 runs 15 residues. CDR1 is SGHTA, CDR2 FQGTGA, per germline. The germline V and J ends were trimmed by 7 bases and 4 bases, with 18 bases remaining between them.

The chain employs TRBV11-1 and TRBJ2-5; tentative D call: TRBD2 (5 bases). In germline, CDR1 is SGHAT, CDR2 FQDESV (reference sequence). The ends were cut back, 5 bases at V and 10 bases at J, with 20 bases in the middle. The CDR3 totals 14 residues. CDR3 sequence: CASSLSEGRRFQYF. CDR3 coding DNA: TGTGCCAGCAGCCTAAGCGAGGGTAGGAGGTTCCAGTACTTC.

The V and J genes are TRBV18 and TRBJ2-1; no clear D gene. The CDR3 spans 11 residues. Germline-derived CDR1 and CDR2 are KGHSH and LQKENI. V lost 6 bases and J lost 5, with 5 bases in between. CDR3 DNA sequence: TGTGCCAGCTCCCCTAACAATGAGCAGTTCTTC. Its translation: CASSPNNEQFF. The variable domain in full, with the rest retrieved from reference TRBV18 and TRBJ2-1, is NAGVMQNPRHLVRRRGQEARLRCSPMKGHSHVYWYRQLPEEGLKFMVYLQKENIIDESGMPKERFSAEFPKEGPSILRIQQVVRGDSAAYFCASSPNNEQFFGPGTRLTVL.

Notes on this clone: This CDR3 is missing its conserved last phenylalanine or tryptophan, likely due to a read error. Because the CDR3's place on the DNA is in doubt, the DNA is left out and the CDR3 is given as listed by TCRdb. This chain uses TRBV25-1 with TRBJ2-7; the listed D gene, TRBD2, was not tested against the DNA. Germline lookup yields CDR1 MGHDK and CDR2 SYGVNS. Inclusive of both ends, the CDR3 amounts to 8 amino acids. The CDR3 here is CASSESSA.

V is TRBV7-9 and J is TRBJ2-1; TRBD1 matches 8 bases. This CDR3 has 14 amino acids. Germline V CDR1 and CDR2: SEHNR, FQNEAQ (reference sequence). V gave up 0 bases and J gave up 15 bases; unmatched junction bases: 10. CDR3 sequence reads: CASSLALDRDYRFF. In nucleotides, the CDR3 is TGTGCCAGCAGCTTAGCACTGGACAGGGATTATCGGTTCTTC.

The chain links TRBV18 to TRBJ2-7; 14 bases agree with TRBD2. The CDR3 totals 15 residues. The V gene's germline CDR1 is KGHSH and CDR2 LQKENI. The ends lost 3 bases at V and 5 bases at J; junction bases unmatched: 3. The CDR3 bases are TGTGCCAGCTCACCGGGGACTAGCGGGAGTGACGAGCAGTACTTC. Its translation is CASSPGTSGSDEQYF.

The chain has TRBV19 and TRBJ2-5, with TRBD2 matching 7 bases. This CDR3 is built from 16 residues. Trimming cost V 5 bases and J 4 bases; bases outside gene matches: 13. CDR1 and CDR2 from the germline V gene are LNHDA and SQIVND (reference sequence). The CDR3 DNA follows: TGTGCCAGTAGTCTATTAACTAGCCCGGGAGGAGAGACCCAGTACTTC. This codes for CASSLLTSPGGETQYF.

This sequence joins TRBV4-2 and TRBJ2-1; 9 bases fit TRBD1. The length of the CDR3 is 18 residues. The V segment lost 3 bases and the J segment 3 bases; nucleotides outside the gene matches: 12. Germline V gene sequence: CDR1 LGHNA, CDR2 YNFKEQ. CDR3 loop: CASSQTRGTGWNYNEQFF. The DNA of the CDR3 is TGTGCCAGCAGCCAGACGAGGGGGACAGGGTGGAACTACAATGAGCAGTTCTTC.

The chain joins TRBV18 to TRBJ1-4; tentatively, D is TRBD1 (5 bases). The CDR3 spans 14 residues. Germline V CDR1 and CDR2: KGHSH, LQKENI. V lost 3 bases to trimming and J lost 7 bases, with 12 bases between them. CDR3 in amino acids: CASSPRRVGEKLFF. CDR3 bases: TGTGCCAGCTCACCGCGCAGGGTCGGTGAAAAACTGTTTTTT.

The rearrangement links TRBV5-6 to TRBJ1-1, with 9 bases that match TRBD1. Trimming took 4 bases from V and 11 from J; bases not matched to a gene: 15. CDR3 length: 15 amino acids. Germline assignment: CDR1 SGHDT and CDR2 YYEEEE. CDR3 amino acids: CASSSRPGQGLGAFF. For the CDR3, the DNA is TGTGCCAGCAGCAGCCGCCCGGGACAGGGCTTAGGCGCTTTCTTT.

V gene TRBV10-3 combines with J gene TRBJ1-2; the match to TRBD1 covers 9 bases. The CDR3 totals 14 residues. The V segment lost 10 bases and the J segment 7 bases; nucleotides outside the gene matches: 13. CDR1 is ENHRY, CDR2 SYGVKD, per germline. This CDR3 reads CANRPGQGVGGYTF. The CDR3 DNA is TGTGCCAACCGCCCGGGACAGGGAGTTGGTGGCTACACCTTC.

This chain connects TRBV19 to TRBJ1-6, with D possibly being TRBD1 (6 bases). The V and J ends lost 7 bases and 4 bases respectively, with 14 bases between them. CDR3 size: 15 residues. Looked up from germline, CDR1 is LNHDA and CDR2 is SQIVND (reference sequence). CDR3 amino acids: CASTPGARYNSPLHF. The CDR3 bases are TGTGCCAGTACCCCAGGGGCTAGGTATAATTCACCCCTCCACTTT.

V usage is TRBV6-2 or TRBV6-3 and J usage is TRBJ1-1; TRBD1 might be the D (5 bases). This CDR3 has 16 amino acids. Germline CDR1 reads MNHEY; CDR2 reads SVGEGT. V was cut by 2 bases and J by 0 bases, with 13 bases left in between. CDR3 sequence: CASSYGGGPMNTEAFF. CDR3 DNA sequence: TGTGCCAGCAGTTACGGGGGGGGACCCATGAACACTGAAGCTTTCTTT.

The V gene is TRBV7-6, the J gene TRBJ1-1, with TRBD1 as a possible D gene (5 bases). Germline CDR1 is SGHVS and CDR2 is FNYEAQ. The CDR3 contains 14 residues. Trimming pared 4 bases from V and 4 bases from J, leaving 13 bases between. CDR3 DNA sequence: TGTGCCAGCAGCTCGCAGGGTATAAGCACTGAAGCTTTCTTT. Amino acids: CASSSQGISTEAFF.

This chain uses TRBV11-2 with TRBJ2-7; tentative D call: TRBD2 (6 bases). CDR3 length equals 18 residues. Deletions cut 5 bases from V and 0 bases from J, with 23 bases between. CDR1 is SGHAT and CDR2 is FQNNGV in the germline V gene. CDR3 residues: CASSKQGFQAGSSYEQYF. CDR3 DNA: TGTGCCAGCAGCAAGCAGGGTTTTCAGGCGGGGAGCTCCTACGAGCAGTACTTC.

V gene TRBV2 combines with J gene TRBJ2-3; 11 nucleotides line up with TRBD2. CDR3 size: 15 residues. Per germline, CDR1 SNHLY and CDR2 FYNNEI. V trimming: 6 bases; J trimming: 3 bases; junction bases outside the gene matches: 5. DNA for the CDR3: TGTGCCAGCAGCGACCGGACTAGCGGGACAGATACGCAGTATTTT. Residues: CASSDRTSGTDTQYF. The full variable domain, its missing parts supplied by reference TRBV2 and TRBJ2-3, is EPEVTQTPSHQVTQMGQEVILRCVPISNHLYFYWYRQILGQKVEFLVSFYNNEISEKSEIFDDQFSVERPDGSNFTLKIRSTKLEDSAMYFCASSDRTSGTDTQYFGPGTRLTVL.

Here the CDR3 DNA reads TGTGCCACCAGCAGAGTGGACCAGGGGTTAGGCAATCAGCCCCAGCATTTT. Protein: CATSRVDQGLGNQPQHF. The J gene is TRBJ1-5, the V gene TRBV15; possible D gene TRBD1, 6 bases. The CDR3 contains 17 residues. V lost 1 base and J lost 2, with 15 bases in between. Germline V gives CDR1 LNHNV, CDR2 YYDKDF (reference sequence).